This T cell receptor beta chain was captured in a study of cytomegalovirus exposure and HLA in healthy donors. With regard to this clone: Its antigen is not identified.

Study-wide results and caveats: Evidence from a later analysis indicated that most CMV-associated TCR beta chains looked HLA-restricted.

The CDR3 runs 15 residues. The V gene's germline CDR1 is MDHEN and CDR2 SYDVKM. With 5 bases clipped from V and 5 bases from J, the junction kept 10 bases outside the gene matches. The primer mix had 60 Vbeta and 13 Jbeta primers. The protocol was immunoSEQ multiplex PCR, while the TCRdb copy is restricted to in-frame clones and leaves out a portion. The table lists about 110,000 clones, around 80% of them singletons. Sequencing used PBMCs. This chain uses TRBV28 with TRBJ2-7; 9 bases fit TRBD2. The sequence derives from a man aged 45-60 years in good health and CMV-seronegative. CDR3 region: CASSLGVAGVHEQYF. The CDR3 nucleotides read TGTGCCAGCAGTCTGGGGGTAGCGGGAGTCCACGAGCAGTACTTC.